These 25 T cell receptor beta chains were sequenced from one sample in a study of T cells in Graves' hyperthyroidism and ophthalmopathy. Researchers took RNA transcripts and amplified the TCR beta CDR3 regions from them. First-round RT-PCR targeting the TCR CDR3 was performed with the HTBI primer set. TCRdb reanalysed the multiplex PCR reads using MiXCR and keeps one entry per CDR3 protein. The sample has approximately 590,000 distinct CDR3 sequences, 46% seen once. Sequencing used peripheral blood or thyroid tissue (not recorded which). The receptors originated from a woman aged 18-29 years with Graves' hyperthyroidism.

The J gene is TRBJ2-2, the V gene TRBV15, with D perhaps TRBD2 (6 bases). Trimming pared 7 bases from V and 6 bases from J, leaving 15 bases between. Germline-derived CDR1 and CDR2 are LNHNV and YYDKDF (reference sequence). The CDR3 sequence is 14 residues long. CDR3 bases: TGTGCCACCAAGTTCGGTGGGAGGCCCGGGGAGCTGTTTTTT. Its protein is CATKFGGRPGELFF.

As regards this clonotype: This clone may be a read error of a much larger clone one base away. The rearrangement uses TRBV7-2 and TRBJ1-1; D is unresolved. The CDR3 totals 15 residues. CDR1 SGHTA and CDR2 FQGNSA come from the germline V gene. This chain's CDR3 is CASSSYLGINTESFF. In DNA, the CDR3 is TGTGCCAGCAGCTCCTACCTTGGGATCAACACTGAATCTTTCTTT.

CDR3 DNA sequence: TGTGCCAGCAGCCCCATCACTAGATCACAAGAGACCCAGTACTTC. This sequence encodes CASSPITRSQETQYF. The genes are TRBV7-8 and TRBJ2-5, with D perhaps TRBD2 (5 bases). Germline CDR1 and CDR2: SGHVS and FQNEAQ. Trimming cost V 5 bases and J 2 bases, with 15 bases left between them. The CDR3 contains 15 residues.

This clonotype was observed a few times. V is TRBV6-5 and J is TRBJ2-7; TRBD1 is a possible D gene (5 bases). The CDR3 length is 15 residues. V was cut by 2 bases and J by 0 bases, with 11 bases left in between. Germline assignment: CDR1 MNHEY and CDR2 SVGAGI. The CDR3 nucleotides read TGTGCCAGCAGTTACGCTGCCGACAGCTCCTACGAGCAGTACTTC. It encodes CASSYAADSSYEQYF.

V is TRBV20-1 and J is TRBJ2-5; possibly TRBD1 for D (6 bases). Trimming stripped 4 bases from V and 2 bases from J, with 17 bases between. Germline assignment: CDR1 DFQATT and CDR2 SNEGSKA (reference sequence). CDR3 length: 15 amino acids. CDR3 protein: CSANGQPGRQETQYF. The CDR3 region has the DNA TGCAGTGCTAATGGACAGCCCGGGCGGCAAGAGACCCAGTACTTC.

This clonotype was counted ten times or more. The V and J genes are TRBV15 and TRBJ1-2; D remains unclear. Germline CDR1 LNHNV, CDR2 YYDKDF (reference sequence). CDR3 length: 13 residues. The germline V and J ends were trimmed by 0 bases and 7 bases, with 9 bases remaining between them. In nucleotides, the CDR3 is TGTGCCACCAGCAGAGATCGGGTTTCTGGCTACACCTTC. Translation gives CATSRDRVSGYTF.

V gene TRBV7-8 combines with J gene TRBJ2-5; weak D call: TRBD2 (5 bases). The ends were cut back, 6 bases at V and 2 bases at J, with 10 bases in the middle. The V gene's germline CDR1 is SGHVS and CDR2 FQNEAQ. CDR3 size: 13 residues. The CDR3 reads CASSYSGQETQYF. CDR3 sequence (DNA): TGTGCCAGCAGTTACTCGGGGCAAGAGACCCAGTACTTC.

The chain employs TRBV10-1 and TRBJ2-5, with D perhaps being TRBD1 or TRBD2 (5 bases each). Germline lookup yields CDR1 WNHNN and CDR2 SYGVQD (reference sequence). Trimming took 6 bases from V and 5 from J, leaving 13 bases between them. The CDR3 is made up of 13 amino acids. The CDR3 is CASSAGRIETQYF. The CDR3 DNA reads as TGCGCCAGCAGCGCAGGGAGAATTGAGACCCAGTACTTC.

To note about this clonotype: Since no conserved phenylalanine or tryptophan closes the CDR3, a read error is the likely cause. V gene TRBV10-3 combines with J gene TRBJ1-1; D is undetermined. The CDR3 runs to 12 residues. The germline V gene encodes CDR1 ENHRY and CDR2 SYGVKD. This CDR3 reads CASSYGRSGAFL. Written as DNA, the CDR3 is TGTGCCAGCAGTTACGGGCGGAGTGGAGCTTTCCTT.

On this clonotype: A much larger clone is a single base away; this may be a read error. The V gene is TRBV7-3, the J gene TRBJ2-5, with D tentatively TRBD2 (5 bases). The CDR3 has 14 residues. Germline values: CDR1 SGHTA, CDR2 FQGTGA. This CDR3 reads CANSLVGGKETQYF. The CDR3 DNA follows: TGTGCCAACAGCTTAGTCGGAGGCAAGGAGACCCAGTACTTC.

This clonotype was seen at least ten times. The chain is built from TRBV2 and TRBJ1-1; 7 bases align to TRBD1. Germline CDR1 and CDR2: SNHLY and FYNNEI. The length of the CDR3 is 14 residues. V shed 2 bases and J 4 bases; nucleotides not matched to a gene: 4. The CDR3 loop is CASSEPGQPTEAFF. Here the CDR3 DNA reads TGTGCCAGCAGTGAACCGGGACAGCCCACTGAAGCTTTCTTT. The complete variable domain, with remaining parts taken from reference TRBV2 and TRBJ1-1, reads EPEVTQTPSHQVTQMGQEVILRCVPISNHLYFYWYRQILGQKVEFLVSFYNNEISEKSEIFDDQFSVERPDGSNFTLKIRSTKLEDSAMYFCASSEPGQPTEAFFGQGTRLTVV.

The rearrangement links TRBV2 to TRBJ1-2; D not resolved. The CDR3 totals 15 residues. CDR1 and CDR2 from the germline V gene are SNHLY and FYNNEI. V was clipped by 3 bases and J by 0 bases, with 11 bases between them. CDR3 nucleotides: TGTGCCAGCAGTGATTTCTCGACGGCTAACTATGGCTACACCTTC. Amino acid sequence: CASSDFSTANYGYTF.

A few counts support this clonotype. The rearrangement links TRBV20-1 to TRBJ2-7; maybe TRBD1 (6 bases). V lost 0 bases, J lost 6 bases, and 12 bases lay in between. Per the germline V gene, CDR1 is DFQATT and CDR2 is SNEGSKA (reference sequence). CDR3 length: 13 residues. The CDR3 here is CSARERTVGEQYF. The CDR3 region has the DNA TGCAGTGCTAGAGAAAGGACAGTCGGCGAGCAGTACTTC.

This clonotype was found once. V gene TRBV7-2 combines with J gene TRBJ2-7; 10 bases line up with TRBD2. CDR1 is SGHTA and CDR2 is FQGNSA in the germline V gene. This CDR3 region has 14 residues. The junction had 7 bases not matched to a gene; V was cut back by 5 bases and J by 6 bases. CDR3 in amino acids: CASSPLAGAPEQYF. The CDR3 nucleotides read TGTGCCAGCAGCCCCCTAGCGGGAGCCCCCGAGCAGTACTTC.

The chain uses TRBV25-1 and TRBJ1-2, with D unclear. The CDR3 is 14 residues long. The V gene lost 2 bases and the J gene lost 4 bases, with 11 bases spanning the gap. Germline lookup yields CDR1 MGHDK and CDR2 SYGVNS. The CDR3 DNA reads TGTGCCAGCAGTGAAGGTAGCGTCGCCTATGGCTACACCTTC. It specifies CASSEGSVAYGYTF.

This clonotype has more than one count but fewer than ten. The genes are TRBV12-3 or TRBV12-4 and TRBJ1-1; a possible D gene is TRBD1 (5 bases). Trimming stripped 2 bases from V and 5 bases from J, with 12 bases between. This CDR3 is 14 amino acids long. DNA of the CDR3: TGTGCCAGCAGTTTATGGGGGGACCTGACTGAAGCTTTCTTT. Translating gives CASSLWGDLTEAFF.

The rearrangement joins TRBV15 to TRBJ2-1, with TRBD2 matching over 9 bases. Per germline, CDR1 LNHNV and CDR2 YYDKDF (reference sequence). V dropped 5 bases and J dropped 5; count of bases not matched to a gene: 10. This CDR3 has 16 residues. CDR3 protein: CATSLTSGLPDNEQFF. The CDR3 DNA sequence: TGTGCCACCAGCCTAACTAGCGGGCTTCCGGACAATGAGCAGTTCTTC.

There are many counts of this clonotype. The chain is built from TRBV24-1 and TRBJ2-7; TRBD1 matches at 7 bases. CDR3 size: 12 residues. CDR1 and CDR2 (germline): KGHDR, SFDVKD. V lost 3 bases, J lost 5 bases, and 0 bases stayed unmatched. In nucleotides, the CDR3 is TGTGCCACCAGTGATACAGGGGACGAGCAGTACTTC. Translation: CATSDTGDEQYF.

This clonotype came up many times. The gene calls are TRBV15 and TRBJ2-5; D is unresolved. V was pared by 2 bases and J by 2 bases, with 6 bases between. Germline V gives CDR1 LNHNV, CDR2 YYDKDF (reference sequence). The CDR3 runs 13 residues. The CDR3 nucleotides read TGTGCCACCAGCAGACAGAGACAAGAGACCCAGTACTTC. Protein product: CATSRQRQETQYF. The full variable domain, in which reference TRBV15 and TRBJ2-5 provide the parts outside the CDR3, is DAMVIQNPRYQVTQFGKPVTLSCSQTLNHNVMYWYQQKSSQAPKLLFHYYDKDFNNEADTPDNFQSRRPNTSFCFLDIRSPGLGDTAMYLCATSRQRQETQYFGPGTRLLVL.

The chain has TRBV12-3 or TRBV12-4 and TRBJ1-5; no clear D. Trimming removed 7 bases at V and 7 bases at J, with 8 bases between. The CDR3 extends over 11 amino acids. CDR3 sequence (DNA): TGTGCCAGCACTACGGGGCAGCCCCAGCATTTT. Translation gives CASTTGQPQHF.

The chain joins TRBV4-1 to TRBJ2-5; perhaps TRBD2 as D (5 bases). Germline CDR1 is MGHRA and CDR2 is YSYEKL. This CDR3 comprises 13 residues. Trimming removed 0 bases from V and 5 bases from J, with 7 bases in between. The CDR3 loop is CASSQDGEETQYF. In DNA, the CDR3 is TGCGCCAGCAGCCAAGATGGGGAGGAGACCCAGTACTTC.

Only a few counts were recorded for this clonotype. The chain carries TRBV20-1 and TRBJ2-5; unclear D gene. The germline V and J ends were trimmed by 2 bases and 5 bases, with 12 bases remaining between them. The CDR3 runs to 13 residues. Per germline, CDR1 DFQATT and CDR2 SNEGSKA (reference sequence). In DNA form, the CDR3 reads TGCAGTGCTAGACGCCCTTACACGGAGACCCAGTACTTC. It specifies CSARRPYTETQYF.

This clonotype was detected only once. The chain links TRBV7-9 to TRBJ1-4, with D possibly matching TRBD1 (6 bases). Germline CDR1 and CDR2: SEHNR and FQNEAQ (reference sequence). CDR3 length equals 14 residues. V lost 0 bases to trimming and J lost 7 bases, with 9 bases between them. CDR3 sequence: CASSLASRGEKLFF. The CDR3 nucleotides are TGTGCCAGCAGCTTAGCGTCCAGGGGTGAAAAACTGTTTTTT.

This clonotype turned up a few times. This rearrangement joins TRBV5-1 to TRBJ2-7, with D unclear. V was trimmed by 4 bases and J by 2 bases, leaving 13 bases between them. CDR3 length: 14 amino acids. Per germline, CDR1 SGHRS and CDR2 YFSETQ. DNA for the CDR3: TGCGCCAGCAGCCCCGGCGTAGGTACCTACGAGCAGTACTTC. Its protein product is CASSPGVGTYEQYF.

The chain uses TRBV11-1 and TRBJ1-4; a weak D match, TRBD1 (5 bases). The length of the CDR3 is 14 residues. The V and J ends lost 4 bases and 7 bases respectively, with 13 bases between them. Germline V gene data show CDR1 as SGHAT and CDR2 as FQDESV (reference sequence). The CDR3 loop reads CASSYGTAAEKLFF. CDR3 sequence (DNA): TGTGCCAGCAGCTACGGGACGGCGGCTGAAAAACTGTTTTTT.